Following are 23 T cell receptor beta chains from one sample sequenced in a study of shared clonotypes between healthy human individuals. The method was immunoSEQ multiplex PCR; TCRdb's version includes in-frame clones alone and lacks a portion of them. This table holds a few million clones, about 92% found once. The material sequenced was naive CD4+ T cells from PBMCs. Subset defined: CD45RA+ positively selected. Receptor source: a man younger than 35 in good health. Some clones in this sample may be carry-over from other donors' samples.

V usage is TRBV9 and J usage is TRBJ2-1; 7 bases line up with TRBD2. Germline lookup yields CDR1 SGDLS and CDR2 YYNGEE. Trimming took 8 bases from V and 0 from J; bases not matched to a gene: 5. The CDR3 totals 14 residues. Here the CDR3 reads CASGERGSYNEQFF. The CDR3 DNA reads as TGTGCCAGTGGAGAGCGGGGCTCCTACAATGAGCAGTTCTTC.

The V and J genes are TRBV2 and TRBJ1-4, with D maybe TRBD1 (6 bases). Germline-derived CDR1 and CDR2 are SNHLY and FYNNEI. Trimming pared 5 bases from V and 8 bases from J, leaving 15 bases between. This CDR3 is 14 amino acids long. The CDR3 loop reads CASSSDGGGEKLFF. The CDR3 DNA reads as TGTGCCAGCAGTTCGGACGGGGGCGGGGAAAAACTGTTTTTT.

The CDR3 coding sequence is TGTGCCAGCAGTGTGACAGGGGTCGACCTTAGCAATCAGCCCCAGCATTTT. Amino acid sequence: CASSVTGVDLSNQPQHF. This sequence joins TRBV28 and TRBJ1-5; 8 positions match TRBD1. The ends lost 5 bases at V and 0 bases at J; junction bases unmatched: 9. CDR3 length: 17 residues. CDR1 MDHEN and CDR2 SYDVKM come from the germline V gene. The variable domain in full, with the rest retrieved from reference TRBV28 and TRBJ1-5, is DVKVTQSSRYLVKRTGEKVFLECVQDMDHENMFWYRQDPGLGLRLIYFSYDVKMKEKGDIPEGYSVSREKKERFSLILESASTNQTSMYLCASSVTGVDLSNQPQHFGDGTRLSIL.

The CDR3 here is CASTPDRDNQPQHF. DNA of the CDR3: TGTGCCAGCACCCCTGACAGGGACAATCAGCCCCAGCATTTT. The rearrangement links TRBV2 to TRBJ1-5; 7 nucleotides align to TRBD1. The CDR3 is 14 amino acids. Germline loops: CDR1 SNHLY, CDR2 FYNNEI. V lost 7 bases to trimming and J lost 3 bases; unmatched junction nucleotides: 6. Looking up the rest from reference TRBV2 and TRBJ1-5 gives the full variable domain: EPEVTQTPSHQVTQMGQEVILRCVPISNHLYFYWYRQILGQKVEFLVSFYNNEISEKSEIFDDQFSVERPDGSNFTLKIRSTKLEDSAMYFCASTPDRDNQPQHFGDGTRLSIL.

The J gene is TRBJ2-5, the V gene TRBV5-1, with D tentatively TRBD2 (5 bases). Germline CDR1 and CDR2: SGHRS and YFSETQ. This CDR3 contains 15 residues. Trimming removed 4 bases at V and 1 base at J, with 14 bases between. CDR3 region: CASSPRVGSQETQYF. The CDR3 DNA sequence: TGCGCCAGCAGCCCCCGGGTAGGGAGCCAAGAGACCCAGTACTTC.

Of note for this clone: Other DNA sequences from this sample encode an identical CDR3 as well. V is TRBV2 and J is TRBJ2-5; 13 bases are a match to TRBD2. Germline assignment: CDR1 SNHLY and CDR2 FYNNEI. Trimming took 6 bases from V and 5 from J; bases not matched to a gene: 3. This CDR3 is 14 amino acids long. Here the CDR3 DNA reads TGTGCCAGCAGCAGGACTAGCGGGAGTGAGACCCAGTACTTC. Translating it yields CASSRTSGSETQYF.

CDR3 sequence: CASSSPLGQPQHF. The DNA for the CDR3 is TGTGCCAGCAGCTCCCCCCTTGGTCAGCCCCAGCATTTT. V is TRBV7-8 and J is TRBJ1-5, with D uncertain. This CDR3 is 13 amino acids long. V was trimmed by 4 bases and J by 6 bases, leaving 10 bases between them. The germline CDR1 and CDR2 sequences are SGHVS and FQNEAQ.

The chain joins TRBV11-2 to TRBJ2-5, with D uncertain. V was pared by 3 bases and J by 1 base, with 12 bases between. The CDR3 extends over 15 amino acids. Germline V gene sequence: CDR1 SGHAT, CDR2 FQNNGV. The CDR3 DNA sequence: TGTGCCAGCAGCTTCCGGGCGGACCTCCAAGAGACCCAGTACTTC. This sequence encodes CASSFRADLQETQYF.

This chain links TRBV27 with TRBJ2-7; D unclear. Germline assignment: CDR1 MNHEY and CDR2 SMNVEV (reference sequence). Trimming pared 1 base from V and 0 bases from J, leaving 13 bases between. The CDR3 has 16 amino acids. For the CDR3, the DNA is TGTGCCAGCAGTTTATTTTATTACGGTAGCTCCTACGAGCAGTACTTC. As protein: CASSLFYYGSSYEQYF.

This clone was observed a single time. CDR3 loop: CASSVSGGETGELFF. The CDR3 nucleotides are TGTGCCAGCAGCGTTTCAGGGGGCGAGACCGGGGAGCTGTTTTTT. The V call is TRBV9, the J call TRBJ2-2; 8 bases are a match to TRBD1. The CDR3 totals 15 residues. The V gene's germline CDR1 is SGDLS and CDR2 YYNGEE. V lost 2 bases and J lost 5; bases outside the gene matches: 5.

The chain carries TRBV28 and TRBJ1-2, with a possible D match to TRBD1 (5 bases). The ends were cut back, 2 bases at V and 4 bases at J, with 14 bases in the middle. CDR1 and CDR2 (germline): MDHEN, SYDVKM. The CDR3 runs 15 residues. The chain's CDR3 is CASSLGGARSYGYTF. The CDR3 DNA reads TGTGCCAGCAGTTTAGGAGGGGCAAGGAGCTATGGCTACACCTTC.

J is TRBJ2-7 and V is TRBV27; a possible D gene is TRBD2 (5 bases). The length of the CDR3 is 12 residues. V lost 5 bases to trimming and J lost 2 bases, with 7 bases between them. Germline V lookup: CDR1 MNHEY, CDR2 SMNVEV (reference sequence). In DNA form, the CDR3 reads TGTGCCAGCAGTCCCGGGGCCTACGAGCAGTACTTC. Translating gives CASSPGAYEQYF.

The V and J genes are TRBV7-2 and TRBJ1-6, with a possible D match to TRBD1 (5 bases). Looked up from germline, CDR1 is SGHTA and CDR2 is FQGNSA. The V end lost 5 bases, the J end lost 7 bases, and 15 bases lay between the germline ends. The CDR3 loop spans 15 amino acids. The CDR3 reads CASSPPGGLNSPLHF. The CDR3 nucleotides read TGTGCCAGCAGCCCTCCGGGGGGATTAAATTCACCCCTCCACTTT.

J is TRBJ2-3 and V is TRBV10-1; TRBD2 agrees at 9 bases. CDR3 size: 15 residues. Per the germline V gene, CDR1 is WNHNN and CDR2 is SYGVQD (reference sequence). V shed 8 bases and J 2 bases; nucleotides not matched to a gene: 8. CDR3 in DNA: TGCGCCAGCCAAAGACTAGCGGAATCCACAGATACGCAGTATTTT. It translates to CASQRLAESTDTQYF.

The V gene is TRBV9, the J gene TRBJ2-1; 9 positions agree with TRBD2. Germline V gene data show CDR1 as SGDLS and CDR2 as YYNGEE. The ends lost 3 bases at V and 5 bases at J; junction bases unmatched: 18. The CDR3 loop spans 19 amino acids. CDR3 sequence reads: CASSDPGAGGPFVDNEQFF. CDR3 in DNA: TGTGCCAGCAGCGACCCTGGAGCGGGAGGTCCTTTCGTGGACAATGAGCAGTTCTTC. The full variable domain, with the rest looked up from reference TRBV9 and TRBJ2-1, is DSGVTQTPKHLITATGQRVTLRCSPRSGDLSVYWYQQSLDQGLQFLIQYYNGEERAKGNILERFSAQQFPDLHSELNLSSLELGDSALYFCASSDPGAGGPFVDNEQFFGPGTRLTVL.

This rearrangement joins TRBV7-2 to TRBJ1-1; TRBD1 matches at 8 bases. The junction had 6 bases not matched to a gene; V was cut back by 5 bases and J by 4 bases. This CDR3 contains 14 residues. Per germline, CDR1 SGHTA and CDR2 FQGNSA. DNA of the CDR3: TGTGCCAGCAGCGGCGCGACAGGGGCCACTGAAGCTTTCTTT. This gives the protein CASSGATGATEAFF.

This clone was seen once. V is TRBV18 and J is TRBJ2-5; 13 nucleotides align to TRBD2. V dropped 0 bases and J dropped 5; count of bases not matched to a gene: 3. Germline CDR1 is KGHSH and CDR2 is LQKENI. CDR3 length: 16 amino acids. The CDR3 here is CASSPPTSGRVETQYF. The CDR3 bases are TGTGCCAGCTCACCACCTACTAGCGGGAGGGTCGAGACCCAGTACTTC.

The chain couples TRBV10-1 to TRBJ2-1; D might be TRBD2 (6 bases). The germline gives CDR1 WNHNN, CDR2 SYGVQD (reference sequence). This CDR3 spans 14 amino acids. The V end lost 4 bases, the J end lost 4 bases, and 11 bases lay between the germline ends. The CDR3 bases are TGCGCCAGCAGTGTGGGGGAGGCTTACAATGAGCAGTTCTTC. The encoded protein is CASSVGEAYNEQFF.

DNA for the CDR3: TGCGCCAGCAGCTTAGGCTGGGGAGGGTCCTCCTACGAGCAGTACTTC. Translation: CASSLGWGGSSYEQYF. The chain is built from TRBV5-1 and TRBJ2-7, with TRBD2 matching over 7 bases. The CDR3 runs to 16 residues. V was pared by 2 bases and J by 0 bases, with 8 bases of the junction left unmatched. In germline, CDR1 is SGHRS, CDR2 YFSETQ.

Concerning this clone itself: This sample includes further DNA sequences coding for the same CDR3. The CDR3 coding sequence is TGCGCCAGCAGCCCGGGACTAGCGGGAGGGTCGGGGGAGACCCAGTACTTC. As protein: CASSPGLAGGSGETQYF. This sequence joins TRBV5-1 and TRBJ2-5, with 16 bases lining up with TRBD2. The V gene's germline CDR1 is SGHRS and CDR2 YFSETQ. Germline trimming cut 4 bases from V and 5 bases from J; bases unmatched to any gene: 8. The CDR3 is made up of 17 amino acids.

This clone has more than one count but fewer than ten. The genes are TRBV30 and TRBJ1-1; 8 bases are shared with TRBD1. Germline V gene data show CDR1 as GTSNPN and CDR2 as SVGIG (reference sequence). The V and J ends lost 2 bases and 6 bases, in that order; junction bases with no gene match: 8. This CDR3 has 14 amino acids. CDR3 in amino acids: CAWSPQGVGAEAFF. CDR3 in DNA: TGTGCCTGGAGTCCACAGGGGGTCGGCGCTGAAGCTTTCTTT.

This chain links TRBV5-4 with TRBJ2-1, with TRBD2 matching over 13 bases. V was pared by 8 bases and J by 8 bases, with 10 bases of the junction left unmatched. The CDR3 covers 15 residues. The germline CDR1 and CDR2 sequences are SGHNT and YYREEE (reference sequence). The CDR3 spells CASKYGLAGEDEQFF. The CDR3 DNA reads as TGTGCCAGTAAATACGGACTAGCGGGAGAAGATGAGCAGTTCTTC.

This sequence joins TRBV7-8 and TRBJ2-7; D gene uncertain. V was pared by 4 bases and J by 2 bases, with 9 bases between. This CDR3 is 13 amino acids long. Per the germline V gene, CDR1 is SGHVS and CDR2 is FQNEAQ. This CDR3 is CASSYQQTYEQYF. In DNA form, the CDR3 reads TGTGCCAGCAGCTACCAACAGACCTACGAGCAGTACTTC. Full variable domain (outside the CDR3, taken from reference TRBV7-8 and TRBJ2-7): GAGVSQSPRYKVAKRGQDVALRCDPISGHVSLFWYQQALGQGPEFLTYFQNEAQLDKSGLPSDRFFAERPEGSVSTLKIQRTQQEDSAVYLCASSYQQTYEQYFGPGTRLTVT.